This T cell receptor (beta chain) was documented in a study of blood T cell repertoires in COVID-19. Original handling: The authors estimated nucleated cell counts from reference gene primer amplification. Data came from immunoSEQ multiplex PCR; TCRdb stores just in-frame clones and leaves some out. The D gene and trimming were derived from the DNA, and the V and J assignments and clone size from that table. The sample holds more than 140,000 clones; about 79% are singletons and the top ten take around 6.7%. The CDR3 totals 12 residues. V gave up 1 base and J gave up 13 bases, with 13 bases separating them. Germline V lookup: CDR1 LGHDT, CDR2 YNNKEL (reference sequence).

This receptor was taken from a woman aged 50 to 60 in a cohort sampled during active or convalescent COVID-19. The source material was peripheral blood. The chain employs TRBV3-1 (or the pseudogene TRBV3-2) and TRBJ2-5; D unresolved. The CDR3 DNA reads TGTGCCAGCAGCCAAGGCCCTCTAGTACTGTACTTC. Translated: CASSQGPLVLYF.